A single sample gave rise to the 15 T cell receptor beta chains below, sequenced in a study of Graves' ophthalmopathy and Graves' hyperthyroidism. As the template, RNA transcripts were used to amplify TCR beta CDR3 regions. After a first-round RT-PCR with HTBI primers, a second-round multiplex PCR was run. TCRdb re-called the multiplex PCR reads with MiXCR, one entry per CDR3 protein. Among about 1.2 million distinct CDR3 sequences, less than 45% were seen once, and the ten largest hold around 10%. Sequenced: peripheral blood or thyroid tissue (not recorded which). The receptors here all came from an adult man with Graves' hyperthyroidism.

As concerns this clonotype: A much larger clone lies a single base off, so this may be a read error. This chain links TRBV7-2 with TRBJ2-6, with D unresolved. In germline, CDR1 is SGHTA, CDR2 FQGNSA. This CDR3 comprises 14 residues. The CDR3 DNA reads as TGTGCCAGCAGAATCCTTTCTGAGGCCAACGTCCTGACTTTC. Protein: CASRILSEANVLTF.

This clonotype was seen ten or more times. J is TRBJ2-2 and V is TRBV24-1, with 8 bases that match TRBD1. The J segment lost 6 bases and the V segment lost 10 bases, leaving 6 bases of the junction unmatched. The germline gives CDR1 KGHDR, CDR2 SFDVKD. CDR3 length: 13 amino acids. The CDR3 protein is CATRTGSAGELFF. In DNA, the CDR3 is TGTGCCACTAGGACAGGGAGCGCCGGGGAGCTGTTTTTT.

Notes on this clonotype: A much bigger clone sits one base away, suggesting this may be a read error. V and J are TRBV7-2 and TRBJ2-7; D is undetermined. This CDR3 is built from 11 residues. Germline V CDR1 and CDR2: SGHTA, FQGNSA. The CDR3 spells CASSPTDLKSF. The CDR3 DNA reads as TGTGCCAGCAGCCCGACGGACCTGAAGAGCTTC.

This sequence joins TRBV7-6 and TRBJ2-7, with D perhaps matching TRBD1 or TRBD2 (5 bases each). Per the germline V gene, CDR1 is SGHVS and CDR2 is FNYEAQ. The V end was cut by 8 bases, the J end by 3 bases, with 14 bases between. This CDR3 is 13 amino acids long. The CDR3 region is CASRFMGDYEQYF. In DNA form, the CDR3 reads TGTGCCAGCCGGTTCATGGGGGACTACGAGCAGTACTTC.

As for this clonotype: This CDR3 is missing its conserved last phenylalanine or tryptophan, likely due to a read error. The V and J genes are TRBV2 and TRBJ1-5; the D is unclear. Germline V lookup: CDR1 SNHLY, CDR2 FYNNEI. The V and J ends lost 5 bases and 1 base respectively, with 6 bases between them. The CDR3 has 13 residues. DNA for the CDR3: TGTGCCAGCAGTTTCGGCAGCAATCAGCCCCAGCATCTT. Protein sequence: CASSFGSNQPQHL.

This clonotype has just a few counts. The V call is TRBV20-1, the J call TRBJ2-5; maybe TRBD1 (5 bases). V was clipped by 5 bases and J by 5 bases, with 12 bases between them. Germline CDR1 reads DFQATT; CDR2 reads SNEGSKA (reference sequence). There are 12 residues in the CDR3. CDR3 sequence (DNA): TGCAGTGCTGTAAGAAACAGGGAGACCCAGTACTTC. It is translated as CSAVRNRETQYF.

The sample holds many counts of this clonotype. The chain combines TRBV7-8 with TRBJ2-7; D not certain. This CDR3 has 13 residues. The germline V gene has CDR1 SGHVS and CDR2 FQNEAQ. The V and J ends lost 6 bases and 3 bases respectively, with 12 bases between them. The CDR3 protein is CASSLNANYEQYF. The DNA of the CDR3 is TGTGCCAGCAGTTTGAACGCTAACTACGAGCAGTACTTC. The full variable domain, completed using reference TRBV7-8 and TRBJ2-7, is GAGVSQSPRYKVAKRGQDVALRCDPISGHVSLFWYQQALGQGPEFLTYFQNEAQLDKSGLPSDRFFAERPEGSVSTLKIQRTQQEDSAVYLCASSLNANYEQYFGPGTRLTVT.

The chain is built from TRBV10-1 and TRBJ1-2, with 8 bases that match TRBD1. After removal of 3 bases from V and 6 bases from J, the junction contained 9 bases not matched to a gene. Germline V gives CDR1 WNHNN, CDR2 SYGVQD (reference sequence). The CDR3 consists of 15 residues. CDR3 sequence reads: CASSDPNRGEHGYTF. The CDR3 DNA reads as TGCGCCAGCAGTGATCCGAACAGGGGGGAACATGGCTACACCTTC.

The chain combines TRBV20-1 with TRBJ2-2, with D uncertain. The CDR3 is 15 residues long. V lost 4 bases and J lost 7, with 19 bases in between. CDR1 and CDR2 from the germline V gene are DFQATT and SNEGSKA (reference sequence). CDR3 DNA: TGCAGTGCTACGGACGGAGAGATGGGTTTCGGGGAGCTGTTTTTT. Translating it yields CSATDGEMGFGELFF.

This clonotype was counted ten times or more. The chain joins TRBV29-1 to TRBJ2-7; 7 nucleotides line up with TRBD1. V dropped 5 bases and J dropped 3; count of bases not matched to a gene: 10. This CDR3 contains 14 residues. The germline CDR1 and CDR2 sequences are SQVTM and ANQGSEA. The CDR3 DNA reads as TGCAGCGTTACACGGACAGGACGTCTCTACGAGCAGTACTTC. Translation gives CSVTRTGRLYEQYF.

This clonotype was detected ten times or more. The chain is built from TRBV20-1 and TRBJ1-1; no clear D. CDR1 and CDR2 (germline): DFQATT, SNEGSKA (reference sequence). This CDR3 contains 12 residues. The V end was cut by 5 bases, the J end by 3 bases, with 10 bases between. The CDR3 nucleotides read TGCAGTGCTCCCCTCACCTACACTGAAGCTTTCTTT. Translated, it gives CSAPLTYTEAFF.

In this sample, this clonotype turned up many times. The V gene is TRBV24-1, the J gene TRBJ2-7; a possible D gene is TRBD1 (5 bases). Germline V gene sequence: CDR1 KGHDR, CDR2 SFDVKD. This CDR3 region has 14 residues. V lost 3 bases, J lost 5 bases, and 13 bases lay in between. The chain's CDR3 is CATSDDQGKDEQYF. CDR3 nucleotide sequence: TGTGCCACCAGTGATGACCAGGGAAAGGACGAGCAGTACTTC.

This clonotype occurred many times. The V call is TRBV12-3 or TRBV12-4, the J call TRBJ1-6; D may be TRBD1 (5 bases). Deletions cut 6 bases from V and 7 bases from J, with 13 bases between. The CDR3 is 14 residues long. DNA of the CDR3: TGTGCCAGCAGCTCCCGGGACGCAAATTCACCCCTCCACTTT. It translates to CASSSRDANSPLHF.

The genes are TRBV20-1 and TRBJ2-5; D remains ambiguous. Germline V gene sequence: CDR1 DFQATT, CDR2 SNEGSKA (reference sequence). This CDR3 has 14 amino acids. V lost 5 bases and J lost 1, with 14 bases in between. In nucleotides, the CDR3 is TGCAGTGCTTTATCCACCGGGCCCCAAGAGACCCAGTACTTC. This sequence encodes CSALSTGPQETQYF.

This clonotype was found many times. V and J are TRBV10-3 and TRBJ1-5; possible D gene TRBD1, 5 bases. The CDR3 contains 14 residues. From germline, CDR1 is ENHRY and CDR2 SYGVKD. The V end was cut by 6 bases, the J end by 0 bases, with 9 bases between. The CDR3 reads CAIRDSNSNQPQHF. Written as DNA, the CDR3 is TGTGCCATCAGAGACAGTAATAGCAATCAGCCCCAGCATTTT.